This T cell receptor (beta chain) was captured by sequencing in a study of molecular identifiers for immune sequencing clone quantification. Each CDR3 protein gets one entry after TCRdb re-called the PCR reads with MiXCR. Here the sample spans around 480,000 distinct CDR3 sequences, 25% being singletons. Regarding this clonotype: A read error is possible here, since a much larger clone lies one base away.

Germline CDR1 reads SEHNR; CDR2 reads FQNEAQ (reference sequence). Deletions cut 5 bases from V and 4 bases from J, with 15 bases between. The CDR3 totals 14 residues. This TCR was sampled from a human donor in good health. Some libraries in this study had Jurkat cell RNA spiked in. The specimen sequenced was naive CD8+ T cells from blood, with Jurkat cell RNA spiked in. Subset described: FACS-sorted CD8+CD4-CCR7+CD45RA+ naive T cells. The V call is TRBV7-9, the J call TRBJ2-7; weak D call: TRBD2 (5 bases). The CDR3 DNA is TGTGCCAGCAGCGCCCCAGCGGAGAATTACGAGCAGTACTTC. It encodes CASSAPAENYEQYF.